This T cell receptor beta chain was retrieved from a study of radiotherapy plus CTLA-4 blockade in lung cancer. Of note for this clone: Its matching antigen is unknown.

Overall study results and limits: With interferon-beta, early dynamics of blood T cell clones were reported to best predict response. TCR clones from tumors expanded in blood after radiotherapy plus ipilimumab.

Data came from immunoSEQ multiplex PCR; TCRdb stores just in-frame clones and leaves some out. The table records 95,000 to 150,000 clones, more than 80% of them present only once. The germline gives CDR1 SGHRS, CDR2 YFSETQ. The length of the CDR3 is 14 residues. Trimming took off 0 bases at V and 3 bases at J, with 10 bases between the two ends. Each patient with chemo-refractory metastatic non-small-cell lung cancer was treated with focal radiation plus CTLA-4 blockade using ipilimumab. The receptor was isolated from a human donor with non-small cell lung cancer that progressed on radiotherapy plus ipilimumab. Material: peripheral blood, obtained from a patient treated with radiotherapy plus ipilimumab. The rearrangement joins TRBV5-1 to TRBJ2-7; D not certain. The CDR3 DNA is TGCGCCAGCAGCTTGGTAGTGGGCAGCTACGAGCAGTACTTC. Protein sequence: CASSLVVGSYEQYF.